These 20 T cell receptor beta chains originate from one sample sequenced in a study of CD4+ T cells in melanoma. Method: immunoSEQ multiplex PCR; TCRdb's copy keeps in-frame clones and lacks some. Found here are tens of thousands of clones, approximately 70% of them singletons; the top ten hold roughly 4.8%. The sequenced material came from tumor tissue. The receptors shown here come from a human donor with melanoma.

The count of this clone is one. The rearrangement uses TRBV11-2 and TRBJ1-3; D uncertain. Germline V lookup: CDR1 SGHAT, CDR2 FQNNGV. This CDR3 is built from 15 residues. V dropped 0 bases and J dropped 2 bases, with 8 bases sitting between them. CDR3 sequence: CASSLDLSTGNTIYF. CDR3 nucleotide sequence: TGTGCCAGCAGCTTAGATCTTTCGACTGGAAACACCATATATTTT.

The genes are TRBV4-1 and TRBJ1-6; 8 positions match TRBD1. Germline assignment: CDR1 MGHRA and CDR2 YSYEKL. The length of the CDR3 is 14 residues. J gave up 9 bases and V 3 bases, and 4 bases lay outside the gene matches. CDR3 residues: CASSQTGVGSPLHF. The CDR3 DNA reads TGCGCCAGCAGCCAGACAGGGGTTGGTTCACCCCTCCACTTT.

This sequence joins TRBV14 and TRBJ2-3; D remains unclear. The V gene lost 3 bases and the J gene lost 1 base, with 17 bases spanning the gap. CDR3 length: 17 residues. The germline V gene encodes CDR1 SGHDN and CDR2 FVKESK. The CDR3 spells CASSQAYGPLGTDTQYF. Written as DNA, the CDR3 is TGTGCCAGCAGCCAGGCGTACGGACCCCTAGGCACAGATACGCAGTATTTT.

This clone came up a few times. The V gene is TRBV5-5, the J gene TRBJ2-1; no reliable D call. V was clipped by 2 bases and J by 6 bases, with 9 bases between them. Looked up from germline, CDR1 is SGHKS and CDR2 is YYEKEE (reference sequence). The CDR3 is 13 residues long. The CDR3 bases are TGTGCCAGCAGCTTTCGACGGGTCAATGAGCAGTTCTTC. Translated, it gives CASSFRRVNEQFF.

The J gene is TRBJ2-3, the V gene TRBV7-9, with a possible D match to TRBD2 (5 bases). Germline CDR1 reads SEHNR; CDR2 reads FQNEAQ (reference sequence). The V end was cut by 5 bases, the J end by 5 bases, with 14 bases between. There are 14 residues in the CDR3. The CDR3 is CASSLGSSGDTQYF. CDR3 DNA: TGTGCCAGCAGCCTGGGTTCCAGCGGAGATACGCAGTATTTT.

The V and J genes are TRBV5-1 and TRBJ2-1; D is possibly TRBD2 (5 bases). The V and J ends lost 3 bases and 9 bases respectively, with 10 bases between them. This CDR3 has 12 residues. Germline-derived CDR1 and CDR2 are SGHRS and YFSETQ. CDR3 region: CASSSDFGEQFF. DNA for the CDR3: TGCGCCAGCAGCTCGGACTTTGGTGAGCAGTTCTTC.

The chain couples TRBV5-1 to TRBJ1-4, with 9 positions matching TRBD1. The CDR3 length is 14 residues. CDR1 SGHRS and CDR2 YFSETQ come from the germline V gene. V lost 5 bases to trimming and J lost 8 bases; unmatched junction nucleotides: 7. This CDR3 is CASRHDRGLEKLFF. DNA for the CDR3: TGCGCCAGCAGACATGACAGGGGGTTGGAAAAACTGTTTTTT.

This clone occurred a few times. This chain connects TRBV9 to TRBJ2-6; D not resolved. The germline gives CDR1 SGDLS, CDR2 YYNGEE. The CDR3 consists of 17 residues. V lost 1 base, J lost 0 bases, and 11 bases lay in between. CDR3: CASSVPRHPSGANVLTF. The CDR3, as DNA: TGTGCCAGCAGCGTACCGAGGCATCCCTCTGGGGCCAACGTCCTGACTTTC.

V is TRBV7-3 and J is TRBJ2-5; tentatively, D is TRBD1 or TRBD2 (5 bases each). The CDR3 has 15 residues. V lost 2 bases and J lost 5, with 15 bases in between. Looked up from germline, CDR1 is SGHTA and CDR2 is FQGTGA. CDR3 amino acids: CASSLFPGPGETQYF. CDR3 sequence (DNA): TGTGCCAGCAGCTTATTCCCAGGGCCGGGGGAGACCCAGTACTTC.

The table lists this clone with many counts. CDR3 bases: TGTGCCAGCAGCCGGACAGTCAATTCACCCCTCCACTTT. Amino acids: CASSRTVNSPLHF. The gene calls are TRBV5-8 and TRBJ1-6, with D possibly matching TRBD1 (6 bases). This CDR3 spans 13 amino acids. Trimming shortened V by 4 bases and J by 7 bases, and 9 bases separated the two germline ends. CDR1 SGHTS and CDR2 YDEGEE come from the germline V gene.

This chain uses TRBV7-9 with TRBJ2-3; TRBD1 matches at 10 bases. CDR3 length: 16 amino acids. The germline gives CDR1 SEHNR, CDR2 FQNEAQ (reference sequence). The junction had 16 bases not matched to a gene; V was cut back by 4 bases and J by 12 bases. The CDR3 is CASSSHRATGGLDQYF. The CDR3 coding sequence is TGTGCCAGCAGCTCCCACCGGGCGACAGGGGGCCTTGATCAGTATTTT. The variable domain in full, with the rest retrieved from reference TRBV7-9 and TRBJ2-3, is DTGVSQNPRHKITKRGQNVTFRCDPISEHNRLYWYRQTLGQGPEFLTYFQNEAQLEKSRLLSDRFSAERPKGSFSTLEIQRTEQGDSAMYLCASSSHRATGGLDQYFGPGTRLTVL.

The sample holds a few counts of this clone. The rearrangement links TRBV5-4 to TRBJ2-5; 9 positions match TRBD1. The CDR3 totals 15 residues. Germline V lookup: CDR1 SGHNT, CDR2 YYREEE (reference sequence). V lost 4 bases to trimming and J lost 4 bases; unmatched junction nucleotides: 8. CDR3 DNA: TGTGCCAGCAGCCCAGGACAGGGGACGGTAGAGACCCAGTACTTC. Residues: CASSPGQGTVETQYF.

This chain connects TRBV4-3 to TRBJ1-2, with 7 bases matching TRBD1. The CDR3 sequence is 14 residues long. The germline V gene encodes CDR1 LGHNA and CDR2 YSLEER. Germline trimming cut 3 bases from V and 6 bases from J; bases unmatched to any gene: 7. The CDR3 loop is CASSQSRGLDGYTF. CDR3 bases: TGCGCCAGCAGCCAGTCGAGGGGGCTCGATGGCTACACCTTC.

V usage is TRBV5-4 and J usage is TRBJ2-1; D possibly corresponds to TRBD2 (5 bases). V lost 4 bases and J lost 6, with 17 bases in between. CDR3 length: 15 residues. The germline gives CDR1 SGHNT, CDR2 YYREEE (reference sequence). CDR3 loop: CASSQQWGAINEQFF. The CDR3 DNA reads TGTGCCAGCAGCCAACAGTGGGGAGCTATCAATGAGCAGTTCTTC.

The CDR3 coding sequence is TGTGCCAGCAGCGTAGAGCCCACCACCGGGGAGCTGTTTTTT. Protein: CASSVEPTTGELFF. V is TRBV9 and J is TRBJ2-2; D is undetermined. Germline V gene lookup returns CDR1 SGDLS and CDR2 YYNGEE. Trimming shortened V by 0 bases and J by 4 bases, and 7 bases separated the two germline ends. The CDR3 contains 14 residues.

V is TRBV4-1 and J is TRBJ2-7; tentative D call: TRBD1 (6 bases). The CDR3 sequence is 13 residues long. Germline CDR1 reads MGHRA; CDR2 reads YSYEKL. The germline V and J ends were trimmed by 1 base and 3 bases, with 7 bases remaining between them. The CDR3 coding sequence is TGCGCCAGCAGCCAAGTACAGGGCTACGAGCAGTACTTC. Its translation: CASSQVQGYEQYF.

The rearrangement uses TRBV7-9 and TRBJ2-5; D may be TRBD1 or TRBD2 (6 bases each). Germline-derived CDR1 and CDR2 are SEHNR and FQNEAQ (reference sequence). This CDR3 is built from 14 residues. V was cut by 4 bases and J by 5 bases, with 14 bases left in between. The CDR3 bases are TGTGCCAGCAGCTATGGAGGGGGATCGGAGACCCAGTACTTC. Its protein is CASSYGGGSETQYF. The whole variable domain, filled in from reference TRBV7-9 and TRBJ2-5, reads DTGVSQNPRHKITKRGQNVTFRCDPISEHNRLYWYRQTLGQGPEFLTYFQNEAQLEKSRLLSDRFSAERPKGSFSTLEIQRTEQGDSAMYLCASSYGGGSETQYFGPGTRLLVL.

The chain has TRBV7-3 and TRBJ2-3; D gene uncertain. This CDR3 is built from 16 residues. The V end was cut by 0 bases, the J end by 0 bases, with 10 bases between. The V gene's germline CDR1 is SGHTA and CDR2 FQGTGA. In nucleotides, the CDR3 is TGTGCCAGCAGCTTAACTGCCGCAACTAGCACAGATACGCAGTATTTT. Its protein product is CASSLTAATSTDTQYF.

This chain links TRBV5-1 with TRBJ2-2; 11 bases line up with TRBD2. The junction had 14 bases not matched to a gene; V was cut back by 7 bases and J by 0 bases. Germline loops: CDR1 SGHRS, CDR2 YFSETQ. CDR3 length: 19 residues. The CDR3 loop is CASAKSLAGGYSNTGELFF. The CDR3 DNA is TGCGCCAGCGCCAAAAGTCTAGCGGGGGGCTACTCGAACACCGGGGAGCTGTTTTTT.

This clone was detected a few times. The gene calls are TRBV9 and TRBJ1-1, with a weak D call TRBD1 (5 bases). This CDR3 region has 15 residues. V was shortened by 4 bases and J by 0 bases, with 13 bases between the two germline ends. In germline, CDR1 is SGDLS, CDR2 YYNGEE. The CDR3 DNA is TGTGCCAGCAGCCCCCAGGGATCCCTGAACACTGAAGCTTTCTTT. Residues: CASSPQGSLNTEAFF.